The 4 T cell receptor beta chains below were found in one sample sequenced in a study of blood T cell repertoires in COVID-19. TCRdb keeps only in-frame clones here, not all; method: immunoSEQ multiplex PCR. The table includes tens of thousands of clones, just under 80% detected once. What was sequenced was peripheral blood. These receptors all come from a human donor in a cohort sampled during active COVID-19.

The CDR3 DNA reads TGTGCCAGCAGTCTACAGGTAGGAGGGCCCTACGAGCAGTACTTC. Protein product: CASSLQVGGPYEQYF. The V call is TRBV2, the J call TRBJ2-7; maybe TRBD2 (6 bases). The CDR3 is 15 amino acids. Germline V gives CDR1 SNHLY, CDR2 FYNNEI. Trimming removed 5 bases from V and 2 bases from J, with 16 bases in between.

CDR3: CASLPMGWDTGYTF. The CDR3 DNA follows: TGTGCCAGCCTGCCGATGGGGTGGGACACTGGCTACACCTTC. The chain joins TRBV6-5 to TRBJ1-2; weak D call: TRBD1 (6 bases). The CDR3 consists of 14 residues. Trimming left V 8 bases short and J 7 bases short, with 20 bases between. Germline CDR1 reads MNHEY; CDR2 reads SVGAGI.

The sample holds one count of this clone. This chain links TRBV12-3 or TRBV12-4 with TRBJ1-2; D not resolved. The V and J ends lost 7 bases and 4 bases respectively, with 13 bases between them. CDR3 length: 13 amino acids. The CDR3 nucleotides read TGTGCCAGCACCTTACGTTCACTCTATGGCTACACCTTC. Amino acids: CASTLRSLYGYTF.

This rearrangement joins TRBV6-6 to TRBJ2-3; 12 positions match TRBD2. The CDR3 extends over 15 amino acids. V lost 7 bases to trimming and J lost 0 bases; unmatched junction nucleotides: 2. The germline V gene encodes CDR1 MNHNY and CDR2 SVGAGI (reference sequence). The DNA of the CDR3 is TGTGCCAGCAAAGGGACTAGCGGGAGCACAGATACGCAGTATTTT. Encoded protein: CASKGTSGSTDTQYF.